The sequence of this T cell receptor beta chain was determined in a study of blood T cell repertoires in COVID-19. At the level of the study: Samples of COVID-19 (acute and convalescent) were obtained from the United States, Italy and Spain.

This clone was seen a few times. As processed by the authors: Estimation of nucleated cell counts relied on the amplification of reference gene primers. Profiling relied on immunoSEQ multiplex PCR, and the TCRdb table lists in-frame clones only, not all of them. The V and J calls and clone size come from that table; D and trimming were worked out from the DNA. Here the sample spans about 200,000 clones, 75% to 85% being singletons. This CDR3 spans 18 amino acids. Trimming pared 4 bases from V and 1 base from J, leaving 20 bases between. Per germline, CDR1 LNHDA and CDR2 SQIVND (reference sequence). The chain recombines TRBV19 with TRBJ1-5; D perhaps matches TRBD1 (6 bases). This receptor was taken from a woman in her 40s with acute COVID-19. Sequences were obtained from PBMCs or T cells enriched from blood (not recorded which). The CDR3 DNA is TGTGCCAGTAGTAGGGACACCGAGACTTCTGTGAGCAATCAGCCCCAGCATTTT. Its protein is CASSRDTETSVSNQPQHF.